The T cell receptor (beta chain) under discussion was sequenced for a study of cytomegalovirus exposure and HLA in healthy donors. The wider study: Earlier, fewer than 130 million unique TCR beta sequences were recovered from about 200 million T cells by an analysis. The Caucasian-associated ancestry cluster contained about four fifths of the roughly 400 genotyped donors. Regarding the study as a whole: It was shown in a later analysis that HLA-associated TCR beta chains were more clonally expanded than other, equally common chains. It has been reported that TCR beta sequences accurately predicted the HLA-A and HLA-B alleles of most subjects.

Primers: 60 Vbeta forward and 13 Jbeta reverse. The assay was immunoSEQ multiplex PCR, and TCRdb's table has in-frame clones only and misses some. The table records about 190,000 clones, roughly four fifths of them present only once. Points on this clone: Its target is unknown.

The sequence came from a woman under 40 in good health and CMV-seropositive. Specimen: PBMCs.

The CDR3 here is CASNRPEGQLNTEAFF. The DNA for the CDR3 is TGCGCCAGCAACCGCCCGGAGGGACAGCTGAACACTGAAGCTTTCTTT. The rearrangement uses TRBV4-1 and TRBJ1-1; 7 bases map to TRBD1. The J segment lost 0 bases and the V segment lost 7 bases, leaving 11 bases of the junction unmatched. The germline V gene encodes CDR1 MGHRA and CDR2 YSYEKL. The CDR3 covers 16 residues.